The rows below give T cell receptor beta chains drawn from one sample of a study of early T cells in non-severe SARS-CoV-2 infection. TCRdb reprocessed the 5' RACE reads via MiXCR and lists one record per CDR3 protein. The data contain about 60,000 distinct CDR3 sequences, roughly 5.3% of them singletons. Sequencing used whole blood. The receptors stem from an adult who was a healthcare worker with PCR-confirmed SARS-CoV-2 infection or an uninfected control (not recorded which). The CDR3 runs from the conserved cysteine through the conserved F or W. The order of the fields is J gene, D gene, V gene, clone size, CDR3 protein, CDR3 DNA. A D gene is named only where the DNA matches it firmly. Only part of the rows carry a size: once, few, many, or a class if the clone is expanded.

TRBJ2-4	NA	TRBV6-5	NA	CASSSGQSQYF	TGTGCCAGCAGCTCCGGACAGAGTCAGTACTTC
TRBJ2-7	NA	TRBV27	many	CASSWAGPVYEQYF	TGTGCCAGCAGTTGGGCGGGTCCCGTCTACGAGCAGTACTTC
TRBJ2-6	TRBD2	TRBV5-1	few	CASSLALSGRPGANVLTF	TGCGCCAGCAGCTTGGCCTTGTCCGGGAGGCCTGGGGCCAACGTCCTGACTTTC
TRBJ1-5	NA	TRBV20-1	many	CSAREGSGGNQPQHF	TGCAGTGCTAGAGAGGGCAGTGGAGGCAATCAGCCCCAGCATTTT
TRBJ1-1	NA	TRBV7-9	many	CASTLPRGENTEAFF	TGTGCCAGCACTTTACCGCGGGGGGAGAACACTGAAGCTTTCTTT
TRBJ2-3	TRBD2	TRBV4-1	many	CASSQALSGGIDTQYF	TGCGCCAGCAGCCAGGCCCTTAGCGGGGGCATAGATACGCAGTATTTT
TRBJ2-1	NA	TRBV6-2/TRBV6-3	many	CASSLRWRSDEQFF	TGTGCCAGCAGTTTAAGGTGGAGAAGTGATGAGCAGTTCTTC
TRBJ2-7	NA	TRBV20-1	many	CSARGQAGIEQYF	TGCAGTGCTAGAGGACAGGCGGGGATCGAGCAGTACTTC
TRBJ1-2	TRBD1	TRBV29-1	NA	CSVADRGLYGYTF	TGCAGCGTTGCGGACAGGGGGCTCTATGGCTACACCTTC
TRBJ1-1	TRBD1	TRBV6-2/TRBV6-3	NA	CASSYPTPRGPGNTEAFF	TGTGCCAGCAGTTACCCAACCCCCAGGGGGCCTGGGAACACTGAAGCTTTCTTT
TRBJ1-5	NA	TRBV7-2	many	CASSLERGNQPQHF	TGTGCCAGCAGCTTAGAGCGGGGGAATCAGCCCCAGCATTTT
TRBJ2-7	TRBD2	TRBV12-3/TRBV12-4	NA	CASSFPSGRVNEQYF	TGTGCCAGCAGTTTTCCCAGCGGGAGGGTCAACGAGCAGTACTTC
TRBJ2-2	NA	TRBV7-2	many	CASSSDPFGELFF	TGTGCCAGCAGCTCTGACCCCTTCGGGGAGCTGTTTTTT
TRBJ2-2	NA	TRBV12-3/TRBV12-4	many	CASSEGRNTGELFF	TGTGCCAGCAGTGAGGGGAGGAACACCGGGGAGCTGTTTTTT
TRBJ1-5	NA	TRBV27	few	CASRARTDFNQPQHF	TGTGCCAGCAGGGCGCGGACCGACTTCAATCAGCCCCAGCATTTT
TRBJ1-1	NA	TRBV12-3/TRBV12-4	NA	CASSFRGGVNTEAFF	TGTGCCAGCAGTTTTAGGGGGGGCGTAAACACTGAAGCTTTCTTT
TRBJ1-4	NA	TRBV7-2	few	CASSQRGGSVSKLFF	TGTGCCAGCAGTCAACGCGGGGGTTCGGTGTCCAAACTGTTTTTT
TRBJ2-3	NA	TRBV6-2/TRBV6-3	many	CASSLGGEVDTQYF	TGTGCCAGCAGTTTGGGCGGGGAGGTAGATACGCAGTATTTT
TRBJ2-7	NA	TRBV5-8	many	CASSPSYEQYF	TGTGCCAGCAGCCCATCCTACGAGCAGTACTTC
TRBJ2-1	NA	TRBV27	few	CASFSYNEQFF	TGTGCCAGTTTTAGCTACAATGAGCAGTTCTTC
TRBJ2-7	NA	TRBV5-1	many	CASSLAGPSKYEQYF	TGCGCCAGCAGCTTGGCCGGACCCTCGAAGTACGAGCAGTACTTC
TRBJ2-7	TRBD2	TRBV6-6	many	CASRGTSGGLGSYEQYF	TGTGCCAGCAGAGGGACTAGCGGGGGCCTTGGCTCCTACGAGCAGTACTTC
TRBJ1-6	NA	TRBV27	few	CASSSGPNSPLHF	TGTGCCAGCAGTTCGGGTCCAAATTCACCCCTCCACTTT
TRBJ1-1	TRBD1	TRBV7-2	few	CASSLRTGGNTEAFF	TGTGCCAGCAGCTTGAGGACAGGGGGTAACACTGAAGCTTTCTTT
TRBJ1-1	NA	TRBV5-1	NA	CASSLDGRAINTEAFF	TGCGCCAGCAGCTTGGACGGACGGGCAATTAACACTGAAGCTTTCTTT
TRBJ2-2	TRBD2	TRBV4-1	many	CASSQGPGLGNTGELFF	TGCGCCAGCAGCCAAGGGCCGGGACTAGGGAACACCGGGGAGCTGTTTTTT
TRBJ1-5	NA	TRBV24-1	few	CATSRSSSNQPQHF	TGTGCCACCAGTAGGAGTTCCAGCAATCAGCCCCAGCATTTT
TRBJ2-5	NA	TRBV5-4	NA	CASSRPEFGTETQYF	TGTGCCAGCAGCCGCCCAGAGTTCGGGACGGAGACCCAGTACTTC
TRBJ2-1	TRBD1	TRBV29-1	NA	CSVPGTESYNEQFF	TGCAGCGTCCCCGGGACAGAGTCCTACAATGAGCAGTTCTTC
TRBJ2-3	TRBD2	TRBV11-1	few	CASSRTSTSGRITQYF	TGTGCCAGCAGCCGGACCTCGACTAGCGGGAGAATCACGCAGTATTTT
TRBJ2-1	NA	TRBV9	many	CASSGRYNEQFF	TGTGCCAGCAGCGGCAGATACAATGAGCAGTTCTTC
TRBJ1-2	TRBD1	TRBV10-3	few	CATPLEGASPYGYTF	TGTGCCACCCCACTTGAGGGGGCTTCCCCCTATGGCTACACCTTC
TRBJ2-2	NA	TRBV5-1	few	CASKIGLRTLNTGELFF	TGCGCCAGCAAGATAGGTTTGCGGACACTGAACACCGGGGAGCTGTTTTTT
TRBJ2-7	NA	TRBV11-2	many	CASSYDYEQYF	TGTGCCAGCAGTTATGACTACGAGCAGTACTTC
TRBJ2-1	NA	TRBV13	many	CASSLTGGPGNEQFF	TGTGCCAGCAGCTTAACCGGGGGCCCCGGGAATGAGCAGTTCTTC
TRBJ2-5	NA	TRBV4-1	few	CASSQDGWGTQYF	TGCGCCAGCAGCCAGGACGGTTGGGGGACCCAGTACTTC
TRBJ1-1	NA	TRBV6-5	many	CASSYSAPPGARAEAFF	TGTGCCAGCAGTTACTCGGCCCCACCCGGCGCGAGGGCTGAAGCTTTCTTT
TRBJ2-2	NA	TRBV5-6	NA	CASSSGWGDTGELFF	TGTGCCAGCAGCTCCGGGTGGGGGGACACCGGGGAGCTGTTTTTT
TRBJ2-5	NA	TRBV7-3	many	CASSTRVGETQYF	TGTGCCAGCAGCACCAGGGTGGGGGAGACCCAGTACTTC
TRBJ2-1	NA	TRBV7-8	many	CASSLSALTRKAYNEQFF	TGTGCCAGCAGCTTATCCGCTCTGACTAGGAAGGCCTACAATGAGCAGTTCTTC
TRBJ1-2	NA	TRBV2	few	CASSEAAGYGYTF	TGTGCCAGCAGTGAAGCGGCAGGCTATGGCTACACCTTC